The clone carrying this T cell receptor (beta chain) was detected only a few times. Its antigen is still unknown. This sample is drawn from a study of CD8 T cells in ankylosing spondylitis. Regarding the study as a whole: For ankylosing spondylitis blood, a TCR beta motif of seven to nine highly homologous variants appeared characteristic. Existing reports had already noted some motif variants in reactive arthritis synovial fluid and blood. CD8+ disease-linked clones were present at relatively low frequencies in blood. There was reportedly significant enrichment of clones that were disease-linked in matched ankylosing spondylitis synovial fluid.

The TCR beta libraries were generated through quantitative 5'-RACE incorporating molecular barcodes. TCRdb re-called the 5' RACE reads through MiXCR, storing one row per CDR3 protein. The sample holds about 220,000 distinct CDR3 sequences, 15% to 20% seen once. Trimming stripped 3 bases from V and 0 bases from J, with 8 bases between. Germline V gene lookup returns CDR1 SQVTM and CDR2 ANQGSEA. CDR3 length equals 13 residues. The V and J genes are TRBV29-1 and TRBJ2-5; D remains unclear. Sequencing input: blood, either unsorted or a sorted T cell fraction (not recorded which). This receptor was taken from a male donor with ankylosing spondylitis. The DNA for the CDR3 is TGCAGCGTTGAGGGCTGGGACCAAGAGACCCAGTACTTC. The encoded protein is CSVEGWDQETQYF.